One sample yielded the 27 T cell receptor beta chains listed below, sequenced in a study of high-grade serous ovarian cancer treatment subgroups (dated by TCRdb to the early 2020s). Tumor samples were obtained before definitive surgery or chemotherapy. Library method: the immunoSEQ multiplex PCR assay. TCRdb obtained this table from immuneACCESS and retained in-frame rearrangements with V and J assigned. These tables miss some clones; where compared with another copy, unresolved V genes account for less than half of the shortfall, and the remainder is unexplained. The sample data list roughly 3,600 clones, and 65% to 85% of these were observed just once. Around 8.2% of the sample is held by the ten biggest clonotypes. The material sequenced was tumor tissue. The origin of the receptors is a human donor with high-grade serous ovarian cancer.

This clone appeared a few times. This sequence joins TRBV4-1 and TRBJ2-2; TRBD1 matches at 7 bases. The germline V gene encodes CDR1 MGHRA and CDR2 YSYEKL. After removal of 0 bases from V and 6 bases from J, the junction contained 7 bases not matched to a gene. This CDR3 is 16 amino acids long. In nucleotides, the CDR3 is TGCGCCAGCAGCCAAGACAGGGGGAATTTTGCCGGGGAGCTGTTTTTT. Amino acids: CASSQDRGNFAGELFF.

This clone was observed a handful of times. V usage is TRBV7-6 and J usage is TRBJ2-2; TRBD1 matches 8 bases. CDR1 SGHVS and CDR2 FNYEAQ come from the germline V gene. The CDR3 loop spans 14 amino acids. V was clipped by 3 bases and J by 7 bases; unmatched bases: 4. The CDR3, as DNA: TGTGCCAGCAGCTTGAGCAGGGGGCACGGGGAGCTGTTTTTT. This codes for CASSLSRGHGELFF.

This clone was detected a few times. V and J are TRBV13 and TRBJ2-7, with 15 bases identical to TRBD2. The length of the CDR3 is 17 residues. After removal of 5 bases from V and 2 bases from J, the junction contained 7 bases not matched to a gene. CDR1 PRHDT and CDR2 FYEKMQ come from the germline V gene (reference sequence). The CDR3 is CASSLRTSGGDTYEQYF. The CDR3, as DNA: TGTGCCAGCAGCCTTCGGACTAGCGGGGGGGATACCTACGAGCAGTACTTC.

The V gene is TRBV28, the J gene TRBJ1-2; D is unclear. From germline, CDR1 is MDHEN and CDR2 SYDVKM. With 3 bases removed from V and 2 bases from J, the gap between germline ends came to 13 bases. The CDR3 is made up of 15 amino acids. The CDR3 DNA is TGTGCCAGCAGTTTCTTCGGGGTAGACAACTATGGCTACACCTTC. Its translation is CASSFFGVDNYGYTF.

Here the CDR3 DNA reads TGCGCCAGCAGCTGGCGGGGGGCGAGCACAGATACGCAGTATTTT. It specifies CASSWRGASTDTQYF. The chain carries TRBV5-1 and TRBJ2-3, with TRBD2 matching over 8 bases. Germline trimming cut 3 bases from V and 0 bases from J; bases unmatched to any gene: 3. CDR3 length: 15 residues. Germline loops: CDR1 SGHRS, CDR2 YFSETQ.

This clone was detected a few times. The V gene is TRBV11-2, the J gene TRBJ2-1; no definite D call. Trimming removed 1 base from V and 7 bases from J, with 8 bases in between. In germline, CDR1 is SGHAT, CDR2 FQNNGV. The CDR3 consists of 13 residues. CDR3 residues: CASSLGPPNEQFF. For the CDR3, the DNA is TGTGCCAGCAGCTTAGGCCCCCCGAATGAGCAGTTCTTC.

The chain links TRBV5-6 to TRBJ1-1; 8 nucleotides match TRBD1. The germline V gene has CDR1 SGHDT and CDR2 YYEEEE. The CDR3 loop spans 16 amino acids. Losses at the gene ends were 1 base for V and 2 bases for J; bases not matched to a gene: 7. The CDR3 DNA reads as TGTGCCAGCAGCTTGCTCCCAGGGGGCCGCAACACTGAAGCTTTCTTT. It encodes CASSLLPGGRNTEAFF.

The CDR3 coding sequence is TGTGCCAGCAGTTACCAGAGGGGAGACCAGACCCAGTACTTC. Amino acid sequence: CASSYQRGDQTQYF. This chain connects TRBV6-5 to TRBJ2-5; the D call may be TRBD1 or TRBD2 (5 bases each). The V end was cut by 2 bases, the J end by 6 bases, with 13 bases between. The V gene's germline CDR1 is MNHEY and CDR2 SVGAGI. The CDR3 is made up of 14 amino acids.

By sample share, this clone is large. This chain links TRBV15 with TRBJ1-3; D possibly corresponds to TRBD1 (5 bases). Per germline, CDR1 LNHNV and CDR2 YYDKDF (reference sequence). The CDR3 runs 16 residues. The ends were cut back, 0 bases at V and 3 bases at J, with 12 bases in the middle. CDR3: CATSRDGGSVGNTIYF. CDR3 DNA: TGTGCCACCAGCAGAGATGGGGGGTCGGTTGGAAACACCATATATTTT.

V and J are TRBV5-1 and TRBJ2-2; D may be TRBD1 (6 bases). Trimming cost V 4 bases and J 1 base, with 11 bases left between them. The germline gives CDR1 SGHRS, CDR2 YFSETQ. This CDR3 is built from 15 residues. Here the CDR3 DNA reads TGCGCCAGCAGCGCCCTGGGACAGAACACCGGGGAGCTGTTTTTT. The encoded protein is CASSALGQNTGELFF. The whole variable domain, remainder taken from reference TRBV5-1 and TRBJ2-2, is KAGVTQTPRYLIKTRGQQVTLSCSPISGHRSVSWYQQTPGQGLQFLFEYFSETQRNKGNFPGRFSGRQFSNSRSEMNVSTLELGDSALYLCASSALGQNTGELFFGEGSRLTVL.

The chain is built from TRBV28 and TRBJ1-5; 7 bases align to TRBD1. Trimming cost V 4 bases and J 6 bases; bases outside gene matches: 3. Germline V gene data show CDR1 as MDHEN and CDR2 as SYDVKM. This CDR3 is built from 13 residues. CDR3 nucleotides: TGTGCCAGCAGTTCACAGGGGCTTCAGCCCCAGCATTTT. This encodes CASSSQGLQPQHF. The full variable domain, in which reference TRBV28 and TRBJ1-5 provide the parts outside the CDR3, is DVKVTQSSRYLVKRTGEKVFLECVQDMDHENMFWYRQDPGLGLRLIYFSYDVKMKEKGDIPEGYSVSREKKERFSLILESASTNQTSMYLCASSSQGLQPQHFGDGTRLSIL.

The chain combines TRBV7-2 with TRBJ1-1; D not resolved. Germline CDR1 reads SGHTA; CDR2 reads FQGNSA. This CDR3 is built from 12 residues. The V and J ends lost 6 bases and 2 bases respectively, with 7 bases between them. DNA of the CDR3: TGTGCCAGCAGATTTCTAAACACTGAAGCTTTCTTT. It is translated as CASRFLNTEAFF.

V gene TRBV27 combines with J gene TRBJ1-5, with D tentatively TRBD1 (6 bases). Trimming cost V 0 bases and J 2 bases, with 8 bases left between them. CDR3 size: 15 residues. The germline CDR1 and CDR2 sequences are MNHEY and SMNVEV (reference sequence). CDR3 DNA: TGTGCCAGCAGTTTATCTGGGGGCCGCAATCAGCCCCAGCATTTT. It encodes CASSLSGGRNQPQHF.

The chain links TRBV7-6 to TRBJ2-7, with a possible D match to TRBD2 (5 bases). The germline V gene has CDR1 SGHVS and CDR2 FNYEAQ. The V gene lost 6 bases and the J gene lost 5 bases, with 20 bases spanning the gap. The CDR3 has 15 amino acids. The CDR3 nucleotides are TGTGCCAGCAGTTCAGCCCTGTCGGGTAGCGACGAGCAGTACTTC. Translating gives CASSSALSGSDEQYF.

The rearrangement joins TRBV19 to TRBJ1-5; no clear D. V was clipped by 4 bases and J by 0 bases, with 10 bases between them. Germline V gives CDR1 LNHDA, CDR2 SQIVND (reference sequence). The CDR3 totals 15 residues. This CDR3 reads CASSTRTGSNQPQHF. The DNA for the CDR3 is TGTGCCAGTAGTACGCGGACGGGTAGCAATCAGCCCCAGCATTTT.

V is TRBV2 and J is TRBJ1-4; D not resolved. The V gene lost 6 bases and the J gene lost 8 bases, with 13 bases spanning the gap. The CDR3 is made up of 13 amino acids. Germline V gene data show CDR1 as SNHLY and CDR2 as FYNNEI. The CDR3 sequence is CASRADLGEKLFF. CDR3 sequence (DNA): TGTGCCAGCAGGGCAGACTTAGGAGAAAAACTGTTTTTT.

This chain uses TRBV4-2 with TRBJ2-6, with no clear D. Trimming stripped 3 bases from V and 0 bases from J, with 12 bases between. The CDR3 has 17 residues. In germline, CDR1 is LGHNA, CDR2 YNFKEQ. The CDR3 here is CASSHKIWSSGANVLTF. The CDR3 bases are TGTGCCAGCAGCCATAAGATATGGAGCTCTGGGGCCAACGTCCTGACTTTC.

The chain uses TRBV13 and TRBJ2-2; D ambiguous. This CDR3 has 16 amino acids. Germline V gene data show CDR1 as PRHDT and CDR2 as FYEKMQ (reference sequence). V was cut by 5 bases and J by 1 base, with 14 bases left in between. Written as DNA, the CDR3 is TGTGCCAGCAGCACAAGCCTCTACAAGAACACCGGGGAGCTGTTTTTT. Translation: CASSTSLYKNTGELFF.

The chain is built from TRBV7-9 and TRBJ2-6; either TRBD1 or TRBD2 may supply D (5 bases each). Germline-derived CDR1 and CDR2 are SEHNR and FQNEAQ (reference sequence). The CDR3 has 17 amino acids. With 4 bases removed from V and 0 bases from J, the gap between germline ends came to 13 bases. The CDR3 DNA reads as TGTGCCAGCAGCTCCGGGGCAGGACTCTCTGGGGCCAACGTCCTGACTTTC. It yields the protein CASSSGAGLSGANVLTF.

This clone is labeled medium-sized. V gene TRBV5-4 combines with J gene TRBJ1-6; TRBD1 matches 8 bases. CDR3 size: 15 residues. CDR1 is SGHNT, CDR2 YYREEE, per germline (reference sequence). The V gene end was trimmed by 4 bases and the J gene end by 6 bases; junction bases not matched to a gene: 6. The CDR3 DNA sequence: TGTGCCAGCAGCGATCAGGGGGCCTTTAATTCACCCCTCCACTTT. It specifies CASSDQGAFNSPLHF.

This chain connects TRBV15 to TRBJ1-5, with D maybe TRBD1 (5 bases). The CDR3 covers 13 residues. Trimming removed 8 bases from V and 1 base from J, with 9 bases in between. Germline-derived CDR1 and CDR2 are LNHNV and YYDKDF (reference sequence). The CDR3 protein is CATARESNQPQHF. In DNA, the CDR3 is TGTGCCACCGCCAGGGAGAGCAATCAGCCCCAGCATTTT.

The chain uses TRBV18 and TRBJ1-3; tentative D call: TRBD1 (6 bases). The V gene lost 0 bases and the J gene lost 0 bases, with 9 bases spanning the gap. The germline gives CDR1 KGHSH, CDR2 LQKENI. This CDR3 is built from 16 residues. CDR3 loop: CASSPPGGNSGNTIYF. CDR3 sequence (DNA): TGTGCCAGCTCACCACCAGGGGGAAACTCTGGAAACACCATATATTTT.

The rearrangement uses TRBV6-6 and TRBJ1-3; no reliable D call. Trimming took off 5 bases at V and 5 bases at J, with 7 bases between the two ends. There are 12 residues in the CDR3. CDR1 and CDR2 (germline): MNHNY, SVGAGI (reference sequence). Here the CDR3 DNA reads TGTGCCAGCAGTCGTCCTCGAAACACCATATATTTT. Translated, it gives CASSRPRNTIYF.

The chain couples TRBV9 to TRBJ2-1; 9 bases match TRBD2. CDR1 is SGDLS, CDR2 YYNGEE, per germline. V lost 4 bases to trimming and J lost 4 bases; unmatched junction nucleotides: 6. The CDR3 runs 15 residues. CDR3 in DNA: TGTGCCAGCAGCTCTAGCGGGGTTGGTTACAATGAGCAGTTCTTC. This codes for CASSSSGVGYNEQFF. The full variable domain, rest sourced from reference TRBV9 and TRBJ2-1, is DSGVTQTPKHLITATGQRVTLRCSPRSGDLSVYWYQQSLDQGLQFLIQYYNGEERAKGNILERFSAQQFPDLHSELNLSSLELGDSALYFCASSSSGVGYNEQFFGPGTRLTVL.

This clone has just one count. The gene calls are TRBV4-2 and TRBJ1-3, with TRBD1 as a possible D gene (6 bases). The V gene lost 4 bases and the J gene lost 0 bases, with 13 bases spanning the gap. This CDR3 is built from 16 residues. Germline V lookup: CDR1 LGHNA, CDR2 YNFKEQ. This chain's CDR3 is CASSLSGTSSGNTIYF. CDR3 DNA: TGTGCCAGCAGCCTTTCAGGGACATCCTCTGGAAACACCATATATTTT.

The J gene is TRBJ2-5, the V gene TRBV4-1, with D possibly being TRBD1 (6 bases). Trimming shortened V by 1 base and J by 2 bases, and 11 bases separated the two germline ends. The germline gives CDR1 MGHRA, CDR2 YSYEKL. CDR3 size: 15 residues. The chain's CDR3 is CASSQGDRIQETQYF. The CDR3 nucleotides read TGCGCCAGCAGCCAAGGCGACAGGATTCAAGAGACCCAGTACTTC.

The gene calls are TRBV5-1 and TRBJ2-1; D might be TRBD2 (7 bases). Trimming cost V 0 bases and J 2 bases, with 12 bases left between them. This CDR3 is built from 16 residues. CDR1 is SGHRS and CDR2 is YFSETQ in the germline V gene. The CDR3 bases are TGCGCCAGCAGCTTGGAGGGGGGGGGACCCTACAATGAGCAGTTCTTC. Its translation is CASSLEGGGPYNEQFF.